This TCR beta chain was recovered during a study of naive CD8 T cells in extremely preterm neonates (dated by TCRdb to 2017 to 2019). Context from the whole study: The study compared the TCRbeta CDR3 repertoires of sorted naive CD8+ T cells among four age groups: extremely preterm neonates, term neonates, young children and adults. Findings and caveats that apply to the study as a whole: Preterm neonates had significantly lower iChao1 richness than all other age groups (p < 0.05) and an even clone distribution, indicating a less rich repertoire. Prospective longitudinal studies of preterm and term neonates were called for by the authors so that T cell development could be tracked within individuals. Preterm neonates shared more CDR3 nucleotide sequences (approximately 2.7%) than term neonates (approximately 0.4%), young children (roughly 0.03%) and adults (around 0.01%). A small sample size and variable productive template counts among preterm samples were noted by the authors as limitations. Compared with the older groups, preterm CDR3s were shorter and closer to germline, carrying fewer N additions and showing less junctional trimming.

Details on this clone: Its antigen is currently not known. Base qualities were left out, and no much larger clone turns up one base away.

The germline V gene gives CDR1 as SGHDN and CDR2 as FVKESK. V is pruned by 5 bases and J by 5 bases, leaving 7 bases of the junction without a gene match. The CDR3 spans 15 residues, from the cysteine through the phenylalanine. The only DNA kept is the CDR3, 45 bases in frame from the first base. The term cord blood was obtained from 5 or 6 elective full-term cesarean deliveries at about 37-42 weeks of gestation that occurred without labor or rupture of membranes. Exclusion from the study was applied to pregnancies with fetal demise, active maternal HSV infection or known maternal HIV infection. A FACSAria III cell sorter was used to sort live, Annexin V-negative naive CD8+ T cells (CD3+CD8+CD45RA+CCR7+). Between roughly 18,000 and 110,000 naive CD8+ T cells were sorted per sample. Mixed venous-arterial cord blood was collected with preassembled standardized sampling kits. Cord blood was held at room temperature and processed no more than 4 hours after collection. Ficoll-Paque density gradient centrifugation of diluted blood was used to isolate mononuclear cells. Before sorting, mononuclear cells were cryopreserved in around 10% DMSO with around 90% FBS and kept in long-term storage at -150 degrees C. Thawed cells were stained with Annexin V and antibodies against CD3, CD8, CCR7 and CD45RA. The DNeasy Blood and Tissue Kit was used to extract genomic DNA from snap-frozen pellets of sorted cells.

TCRbeta CDR3 regions were amplified from genomic DNA by a two-step, bias-controlled multiplex PCR. The multiplex PCR used primers specific for every TRBV and TRBJ gene segment. The immunoSEQ Assay was used to generate TCRbeta repertoire data. The paper's processing steps were these. A relative-frequency ratio and a modified nearest-neighbor algorithm were applied to filter and cluster reads so that closely related sequences were merged. The V, D and J gene assignments for CDR3 sequences were based on IMGT annotation. Template counts were corrected for PCR amplification bias by normalization and were quantified against synthetic TCR CDR3 analog sequences. Only unique productive sequences, defined as in-frame CDR3 sequences lacking stop codons, were included in the analyses. The immunoSEQ Analyzer software was used to calculate iChao1 richness and clonality, with clonality defined as 1 minus Pielou's evenness. Depending on the Shapiro-Wilk normality results, either Student's t-test or a non-parametric test was run in JMP for statistical testing. Entries here come from immuneACCESS through TCRdb and include only in-frame sequences with V and J called. Some clones fail to appear in such tables; in the studies checked, an unresolved V gene covers under half of the shortfall, and the cause of the remainder is unknown. That table furnishes V, J and clone size, whereas the DNA furnished D and trimming. In this sample the table shows a few thousand clones, 95% to 98% of which occur a single time. Together, the top ten hold approximately 0.6% of the sample.

The sequence was collected from a newborn in good health. Source material: naive CD8+ T cells from cord blood. The sequence links TRBV14 to TRBJ2-7, with TRBD1 matching 12 junction bases. The nucleotide sequence reads TGTGCCAGCAGCGCGCCCGGGACAGGGGGCGACGAGCAGTACTTC. Its translation is CASSAPGTGGDEQYF.